These 5 T cell receptor beta chains share one sample of origin, sequenced in a study of beta chain features in type 1 diabetes (dated by TCRdb to about 2018). Libraries were prepared through the immunoSEQ multiplex PCR assay. All of the isolated RNA was reverse transcribed with the High Capacity cDNA Reverse Transcription Kit, so expressed TCRB transcripts were sequenced. In its TCRdb copy, this immuneACCESS table keeps in-frame sequences only and misses some clones. Where compared with another copy, unresolved V genes explain less than half of these, and the others have no known cause. The sample table shows 330,000 or so clones, and less than 20% are seen once. The leading ten clones occupy under 0.05% of the sample. The source material was naive CD4+ T cells from blood. What this sample's cell subset or site label stands for: true naive CD4+ T cells. The receptors here all came from a woman aged 18-29 years in good health.

The chain uses TRBV5-1 and TRBJ1-6; the D gene is possibly TRBD1 (6 bases). Per germline, CDR1 SGHRS and CDR2 YFSETQ. CDR3 length: 13 amino acids. V was trimmed by 4 bases and J by 7 bases, leaving 9 bases between them. The CDR3 region has the DNA TGCGCCAGCAGCCAGGACAGAAATTCACCCCTCCACTTT. This codes for CASSQDRNSPLHF.

CDR3 loop: CASSGGASQETQYF. The CDR3, as DNA: TGCGCCAGCAGCGGGGGGGCTTCCCAAGAGACCCAGTACTTC. The V and J genes are TRBV5-1 and TRBJ2-5; D may be TRBD2 (7 bases). Trimming stripped 4 bases from V and 1 base from J, with 11 bases between. The CDR3 is made up of 14 amino acids. Per germline, CDR1 SGHRS and CDR2 YFSETQ.

The genes are TRBV15 and TRBJ1-6, with TRBD1 matching 11 bases. Germline V gene lookup returns CDR1 LNHNV and CDR2 YYDKDF (reference sequence). V was clipped by 5 bases and J by 8 bases; unmatched bases: 11. CDR3 size: 17 residues. The CDR3 DNA follows: TGTGCCACCAGCGGAGTTATTGGACAGGGGGCTTATTCACCCCTCCACTTT. This encodes CATSGVIGQGAYSPLHF. Full variable domain (missing parts from reference TRBV15 and TRBJ1-6): DAMVIQNPRYQVTQFGKPVTLSCSQTLNHNVMYWYQQKSSQAPKLLFHYYDKDFNNEADTPDNFQSRRPNTSFCFLDIRSPGLGDTAMYLCATSGVIGQGAYSPLHFGNGTRLTVT.

About this clone itself: Distinct nucleotide sequences in the sample also encode this CDR3. The rearrangement uses TRBV18 and TRBJ2-1, with TRBD1 matching over 7 bases. With V trimmed by 2 bases and J by 2 bases, 3 bases remained unmatched. The CDR3 is 15 amino acids. CDR1 and CDR2 from the germline V gene are KGHSH and LQKENI. CDR3 in DNA: TGTGCCAGCTCACCAGACAGGGACCCCTACAATGAGCAGTTCTTC. Its protein is CASSPDRDPYNEQFF.

The chain uses TRBV4-1 and TRBJ1-3; D gene unclear. Germline CDR1 reads MGHRA; CDR2 reads YSYEKL. CDR3 length: 15 amino acids. V was trimmed by 1 base and J by 2 bases, leaving 9 bases between them. CDR3 DNA sequence: TGCGCCAGCAGCCAAGGGGCAGATCCTGGAAACACCATATATTTT. It encodes CASSQGADPGNTIYF.